This T cell receptor beta chain was captured by sequencing in a study of T cell responses to AZD1222 COVID-19 vaccine. About the research overall: Analyses pooled second doses at about 4 or about 12 weeks. Regarding the study as a whole: Vaccine-related CD4 TCRs covered spike, predominating at 160-218 and 743-854.

CDR3 length: 12 amino acids. Losses at the gene ends were 5 bases for V and 7 bases for J; bases not matched to a gene: 4. CDR1 is SEHNR, CDR2 FQNEAQ, per germline (reference sequence). Repertoires were generated with immunoSEQ multiplex PCR, while TCRdb's copy carries only in-frame clones and drops some. The table shows about 120,000 clones, with roughly 90% occurring only once. As regards this clone: Its antigen is unknown.

The specimen comprised peripheral blood, sampled on day 0 of AZD1222 vaccination. This receptor was identified in an adult in good health. The chain employs TRBV7-9 and TRBJ1-2; 7 bases are a match to TRBD1. The CDR3 reads CASSATGVGYTF. The CDR3 DNA sequence: TGTGCCAGCAGCGCCACAGGGGTTGGCTACACCTTC. The full variable domain, rest sourced from reference TRBV7-9 and TRBJ1-2, is DTGVSQNPRHKITKRGQNVTFRCDPISEHNRLYWYRQTLGQGPEFLTYFQNEAQLEKSRLLSDRFSAERPKGSFSTLEIQRTEQGDSAMYLCASSATGVGYTFGSGTRLTVV.